Listed below are T cell receptor beta chains from one sample, sequenced in a study of long-term antiretroviral therapy in people with HIV. Sequencing was performed with immunoSEQ multiplex PCR; in TCRdb, only in-frame clones are kept and a portion is missing. This sample has approximately 15,000 clones, with around 84% found just once. This specimen was unsorted PBMCs, taken 0.1 years after starting antiretroviral therapy. The receptor source for this set is a man aged 18 to 30 with HIV. Each CDR3 is given with its conserved first and last residue. The D gene is left open where the match is weak. Not every row has a clone size; where given, it reads once, few, many or a size class.

clone_size	v_call	cdr3_length	d_call	j_call	cdr3_aa	cdr3_nt
.	TRBV6-6	16	.	TRBJ1-5	CASSYQSGPGNQPQHF	TGTGCCAGCAGTTACCAATCGGGGCCGGGAAATCAGCCCCAGCATTTT
.	TRBV6-5	12	.	TRBJ2-7	CASSYGTGEQYF	TGTGCCAGCAGTTACGGGACGGGGGAGCAGTACTTC
.	TRBV19	15	.	TRBJ2-1	CASSIDRSSYNEQFF	TGTGCCAGTAGTATAGATCGGAGCTCCTACAATGAGCAGTTCTTC
few	TRBV5-1	15	.	TRBJ2-1	CASNGDPSSYNEQFF	TGCGCCAGCAACGGGGACCCTAGCTCCTACAATGAGCAGTTCTTC
.	TRBV7-9	13	.	TRBJ2-7	CASSASIIYEQYF	TGTGCCAGCAGCGCCTCTATCATCTACGAGCAGTACTTC
.	TRBV18	16	TRBD1	TRBJ2-2	CASSPTGQGSSGELFF	TGTGCCAGCTCACCAACCGGACAGGGATCATCCGGGGAGCTGTTTTTT
.	TRBV6-5	15	.	TRBJ2-1	CASSYDKSSYNEQFF	TGTGCCAGCAGTTACGATAAAAGCTCCTACAATGAGCAGTTCTTC
few	TRBV19	15	.	TRBJ2-5	CASSTPSQGAETQYF	TGTGCCAGTTCAACTCCCTCGCAGGGAGCGGAGACCCAGTACTTC
.	TRBV19	15	.	TRBJ1-3	CASSPSRESGNTIYF	TGTGCCAGTAGTCCATCCAGAGAATCTGGAAACACCATATATTTT
.	TRBV20-1	11	.	TRBJ2-7	CSARETYEQYF	TGCAGTGCTAGGGAAACCTACGAGCAGTACTTC
.	TRBV2	14	TRBD1	TRBJ1-4	CASRKGASDEKLFF	TGTGCCAGCAGGAAGGGGGCAAGTGATGAAAAACTGTTTTTT
.	TRBV27	13	.	TRBJ2-2	CASRRTAGGELFF	TGTGCCAGCCGCCGGACAGCAGGGGGGGAGCTGTTTTTT
few	TRBV10-3	15	TRBD2	TRBJ2-7	CAISEVSGRNPQQYF	TGTGCCATCAGTGAGGTCAGCGGGAGAAATCCGCAGCAGTACTTC
.	TRBV5-4	15	TRBD2	TRBJ2-1	CASSFGAGGRDEQFF	TGTGCCAGCAGCTTTGGGGCGGGAGGAAGGGATGAGCAGTTCTTC
.	TRBV6-5	15	TRBD1	TRBJ2-3	CACSTNRGFSDTQYF	TGTGCCTGCAGCACCAACAGGGGTTTTTCAGATACGCAGTATTTT
.	TRBV7-2	14	TRBD1	TRBJ2-1	CASSFGTGPSGQFF	TGTGCCAGCAGCTTTGGGACAGGGCCGTCGGGGCAGTTCTTC
.	TRBV4-2	18	.	TRBJ2-3	CASSPTLYREASTDTQYF	TGTGCCAGCAGCCCGACTCTCTATAGAGAGGCTAGCACAGATACGCAGTATTTT
.	TRBV5-4	17	TRBD2	TRBJ2-2	CASSFPRTSGGAGELFF	TGTGCCAGCAGCTTTCCGCGGACTAGCGGGGGGGCCGGGGAGCTGTTTTTT